The 30 T cell receptor beta chains below were found in one sample sequenced in a study of cytomegalovirus exposure and HLA in healthy donors. This PCR relied on a set of 60 Vbeta primers and 13 Jbeta primers. Data came from immunoSEQ multiplex PCR; TCRdb stores just in-frame clones and leaves some out. This table holds 100,000 or so clones, about 70% found once. The sample taken for sequencing was PBMCs. These receptors were taken from a man in his fifties in good health and CMV-seropositive.

This sequence joins TRBV6-5 and TRBJ1-2; D gene ambiguous. CDR3 size: 13 residues. CDR1 is MNHEY and CDR2 is SVGAGI in the germline V gene. The ends were cut back, 0 bases at V and 5 bases at J, with 7 bases in the middle. The CDR3 sequence: CASSYSPPYGYTF. The CDR3, as DNA: TGTGCCAGCAGTTACTCCCCCCCTTATGGCTACACCTTC.

The chain combines TRBV7-2 with TRBJ1-1, with 7 bases aligning to TRBD1. The V gene end was trimmed by 2 bases and the J gene end by 1 base; junction bases not matched to a gene: 1. Per germline, CDR1 SGHTA and CDR2 FQGNSA. The CDR3 covers 14 residues. CDR3 sequence: CASSLNRGNTEAFF. The CDR3 coding sequence is TGTGCCAGCAGCTTAAACAGGGGGAACACTGAAGCTTTCTTT.

CDR3 amino acids: CASSETAGEVYEQYF. The CDR3 DNA follows: TGCGCCAGCAGTGAGACAGCGGGAGAGGTCTACGAGCAGTACTTC. The rearrangement joins TRBV10-1 to TRBJ2-7; 8 nucleotides agree with TRBD2. The V gene end was trimmed by 2 bases and the J gene end by 3 bases; junction bases not matched to a gene: 6. The CDR3 is 15 amino acids. Looked up from germline, CDR1 is WNHNN and CDR2 is SYGVQD (reference sequence).

This clone was seen once. The rearrangement links TRBV5-1 to TRBJ1-1; perhaps TRBD1 as D (6 bases). Between the trimmed V and J ends, which lost 0 bases and 0 bases, there was a span of 9 bases. CDR1 SGHRS and CDR2 YFSETQ come from the germline V gene. CDR3 length equals 15 residues. The CDR3 DNA reads as TGCGCCAGCAGCTTGGCCGGACAGCTGAACACTGAAGCTTTCTTT. Protein: CASSLAGQLNTEAFF.

This chain links TRBV12-5 with TRBJ1-2, with 10 bases lining up with TRBD1. Germline loops: CDR1 LGHNT, CDR2 FRNRAP. J lost 7 bases, V lost 9 bases, and 8 bases had no gene match. The CDR3 is 13 residues long. The CDR3 loop reads CASLGQGSGGYTF. In nucleotides, the CDR3 is TGTGCTAGCCTGGGACAGGGGTCTGGTGGCTACACCTTC.

This clone was observed once. The chain employs TRBV7-3 and TRBJ2-6, with TRBD2 as a possible D gene (6 bases). Trimming cost V 6 bases and J 2 bases, with 8 bases left between them. The CDR3 consists of 14 residues. Germline assignment: CDR1 SGHTA and CDR2 FQGTGA. The CDR3 spells CASSWGAGANVLTF. The CDR3 nucleotides are TGTGCCAGCAGTTGGGGGGCTGGGGCCAACGTCCTGACTTTC. The full variable domain, in which reference TRBV7-3 and TRBJ2-6 provide the parts outside the CDR3, is GAGVSQTPSNKVTEKGKYVELRCDPISGHTALYWYRQSLGQGPEFLIYFQGTGAADDSGLPNDRFFAVRPEGSVSTLKIQRTERGDSAVYLCASSWGAGANVLTFGAGSRLTVL.

Here the CDR3 reads CASSIYGLNTGELFF. The DNA of the CDR3 is TGTGCCAGTAGTATTTACGGGTTGAACACCGGGGAGCTGTTTTTT. The chain uses TRBV19 and TRBJ2-2; D is unresolved. Germline CDR1 LNHDA, CDR2 SQIVND (reference sequence). The CDR3 is made up of 15 amino acids. Trimming removed 3 bases from V and 1 base from J, with 9 bases in between.

This chain uses TRBV6-5 with TRBJ1-2; 10 bases map to TRBD1. The CDR3 has 15 residues. Trimming took 6 bases from V and 6 from J; bases not matched to a gene: 10. Germline V CDR1 and CDR2: MNHEY, SVGAGI. CDR3 loop: CASRPPTGGRDGYTF. DNA for the CDR3: TGTGCCAGCAGACCTCCGACAGGGGGCAGGGATGGCTACACCTTC.

The chain is built from TRBV5-1 and TRBJ2-7; 15 nucleotides agree with TRBD2. The CDR3 is made up of 19 amino acids. The J segment lost 0 bases and the V segment lost 4 bases, leaving 11 bases of the junction unmatched. Germline V gene data show CDR1 as SGHRS and CDR2 as YFSETQ. CDR3 sequence (DNA): TGCGCCAGCAGCCCCGGGACTAGCGGGGGGTCCTCTTTCTCCTACGAGCAGTACTTC. It codes for CASSPGTSGGSSFSYEQYF. Using reference TRBV5-1 and TRBJ2-7 for the parts outside the CDR3, the full variable domain is KAGVTQTPRYLIKTRGQQVTLSCSPISGHRSVSWYQQTPGQGLQFLFEYFSETQRNKGNFPGRFSGRQFSNSRSEMNVSTLELGDSALYLCASSPGTSGGSSFSYEQYFGPGTRLTVT.

The chain couples TRBV28 to TRBJ2-1, with 11 nucleotides matching TRBD2. Trimming at V came to 4 bases and at J to 10 bases, leaving 9 bases not matched to a gene. The CDR3 has 15 amino acids. Germline CDR1 and CDR2: MDHEN and SYDVKM. The CDR3 loop is CASSSLVAGGPEQFF. As DNA, the CDR3 is TGTGCCAGCAGTTCCCTCGTAGCGGGAGGGCCCGAGCAGTTCTTC.

The chain recombines TRBV7-3 with TRBJ2-1, with a weak D call TRBD1 (6 bases). Between the trimmed V and J ends, which lost 5 bases and 11 bases, there was a span of 16 bases. Germline values: CDR1 SGHTA, CDR2 FQGTGA. The CDR3 spans 13 residues. For the CDR3, the DNA is TGTGCCAGCAGCCCCAAAACAGGGAAGAAGCAGTTCTTC. It specifies CASSPKTGKKQFF.

The rearrangement links TRBV11-2 to TRBJ1-3; D perhaps matches TRBD1 (6 bases). The length of the CDR3 is 14 residues. The V end was cut by 3 bases, the J end by 3 bases, with 9 bases between. Germline-derived CDR1 and CDR2 are SGHAT and FQNNGV. The CDR3 loop reads CASSFTGSGNTIYF. The CDR3 DNA sequence: TGTGCCAGCAGCTTCACAGGGAGTGGAAACACCATATATTTT. Variable domain in full (rest from reference TRBV11-2 and TRBJ1-3): EAGVAQSPRYKIIEKRQSVAFWCNPISGHATLYWYQQILGQGPKLLIQFQNNGVVDDSQLPKDRFSAERLKGVDSTLKIQPAKLEDSAVYLCASSFTGSGNTIYFGEGSWLTVV.

This chain joins TRBV6-1 and TRBJ2-7; TRBD2 might be the D (6 bases). Germline V gene sequence: CDR1 MNHNS, CDR2 SASEGT. Trimming took off 5 bases at V and 7 bases at J, with 15 bases between the two ends. The CDR3 has 13 amino acids. CDR3 bases: TGTGCCAGCAGTACGCACGGGGCGGGGGAGCAGTACTTC. This gives the protein CASSTHGAGEQYF.

The J gene is TRBJ2-3, the V gene TRBV9, with D perhaps TRBD1 (5 bases). The CDR3 consists of 13 residues. Per the germline V gene, CDR1 is SGDLS and CDR2 is YYNGEE. V lost 4 bases, J lost 6 bases, and 12 bases lay in between. CDR3 DNA sequence: TGTGCCAGCAGCTTTCGACAGTTGGATACGCAGTATTTT. Its translation is CASSFRQLDTQYF.

This clone showed up just a few times. The chain is built from TRBV28 and TRBJ1-4, with D perhaps matching TRBD1 (6 bases). Trimming cost V 4 bases and J 6 bases, with 12 bases left between them. Looked up from germline, CDR1 is MDHEN and CDR2 is SYDVKM. CDR3 length: 14 amino acids. The CDR3 nucleotides read TGTGCCAGCAGTTCAGGGGCGTACGATGAAAAACTGTTTTTT. Its protein product is CASSSGAYDEKLFF.

The chain recombines TRBV9 with TRBJ2-7; 10 bases map to TRBD2. This CDR3 is built from 13 residues. Germline trimming cut 4 bases from V and 5 bases from J; bases unmatched to any gene: 3. CDR1 is SGDLS, CDR2 YYNGEE, per germline. The DNA of the CDR3 is TGTGCCAGCAGCACTGGACTAGCGGACGAGCAGTACTTC. Translation gives CASSTGLADEQYF.

The V gene is TRBV9, the J gene TRBJ2-3, with D possibly TRBD2 on 6 matching bases. The CDR3 contains 14 residues. Germline V gene lookup returns CDR1 SGDLS and CDR2 YYNGEE. Trimming removed 7 bases from V and 6 bases from J, with 18 bases in between. CDR3 sequence (DNA): TGTGCCAGCGACCGGGAGCTCGGGTCCGATACGCAGTATTTT. This encodes CASDRELGSDTQYF.

CDR3 sequence: CASSIPYSYNEQFF. CDR3 nucleotide sequence: TGTGCCAGTAGTATCCCTTACTCCTACAATGAGCAGTTCTTC. V gene TRBV19 combines with J gene TRBJ2-1; D not certain. Trimming removed 3 bases at V and 0 bases at J, with 6 bases between. Germline loops: CDR1 LNHDA, CDR2 SQIVND (reference sequence). CDR3 length: 14 residues.

CDR3 residues: CASSDSRDYTEAFF. The CDR3, as DNA: TGTGCCAGTTCCGATAGCCGGGACTACACTGAAGCTTTCTTT. This chain uses TRBV19 with TRBJ1-1; D might be TRBD1 (5 bases). CDR3 length equals 14 residues. CDR1 and CDR2 (germline): LNHDA, SQIVND (reference sequence). The V gene lost 8 bases and the J gene lost 3 bases, with 16 bases spanning the gap.

The CDR3 DNA follows: TGCGCCAGCAGCCAATCGACTAGCGACACCGGGGAGCTGTTTTTT. Its protein is CASSQSTSDTGELFF. The chain has TRBV5-1 and TRBJ2-2; 8 bases agree with TRBD2. The CDR3 spans 15 residues. Germline-derived CDR1 and CDR2 are SGHRS and YFSETQ. Losses at the gene ends were 4 bases for V and 3 bases for J; bases not matched to a gene: 5.

This chain joins TRBV12-5 and TRBJ1-3, with D possibly matching TRBD1 (6 bases). This CDR3 has 18 residues. In germline, CDR1 is LGHNT, CDR2 FRNRAP. V lost 0 bases and J 0 bases, leaving 15 bases between the germline ends. Here the CDR3 reads CASGLVLGQSISGNTIYF. CDR3 sequence (DNA): TGTGCTAGTGGTTTGGTCCTCGGACAGAGCATCTCTGGAAACACCATATATTTT.

This clone was found a few times. J is TRBJ1-1 and V is TRBV30; D not resolved. The CDR3 is 11 amino acids. Germline V CDR1 and CDR2: GTSNPN, SVGIG (reference sequence). The V end lost 8 bases, the J end lost 4 bases, and 11 bases lay between the germline ends. Here the CDR3 DNA reads TGTGCCCACGGCGGGTCCACTGAAGCTTTCTTT. Its translation: CAHGGSTEAFF.

This clone was seen a handful of times. CDR3 amino acids: CASSDGGGQPQHF. CDR3 DNA sequence: TGTGCCAGCAGTGACGGCGGGGGTCAGCCCCAGCATTTT. The chain uses TRBV6-1 and TRBJ1-5; D possibly corresponds to TRBD1 (5 bases). V lost 3 bases, J lost 6 bases, and 9 bases lay in between. Germline values: CDR1 MNHNS, CDR2 SASEGT. The CDR3 consists of 13 residues.

The chain is built from TRBV11-2 and TRBJ1-5; tentative D call: TRBD1 (6 bases). CDR1 and CDR2 (germline): SGHAT, FQNNGV. V was pared by 5 bases and J by 4 bases, with 12 bases between. The CDR3 spans 14 residues. The CDR3 sequence: CASSRTASNQPQHF. Written as DNA, the CDR3 is TGTGCCAGCAGCCGGACAGCATCTAATCAGCCCCAGCATTTT.

The CDR3 loop is CASSSAGVETQYF. CDR3 sequence (DNA): TGTGCCAGCAGCTCAGCGGGAGTAGAGACCCAGTACTTC. This rearrangement joins TRBV11-3 to TRBJ2-7, with 8 bases identical to TRBD2. The J call could be wrong; TRBJ2-5 is a better fit for the DNA end. Germline-derived CDR1 and CDR2 are SGHNT and YENEEA. The CDR3 length is 13 residues.

The genes are TRBV28 and TRBJ1-2; maybe TRBD1 (6 bases). Germline values: CDR1 MDHEN, CDR2 SYDVKM. The V end was cut by 7 bases, the J end by 0 bases, with 18 bases between. There are 16 residues in the CDR3. The DNA for the CDR3 is TGTGCCAGCACCACCCCCAGGGGAAGGTCTAACTATGGCTACACCTTC. This sequence encodes CASTTPRGRSNYGYTF.

The rearrangement uses TRBV5-1 and TRBJ1-1; 8 bases agree with TRBD1. Germline CDR1 SGHRS, CDR2 YFSETQ. This CDR3 region has 15 residues. Trimming removed 4 bases from V and 1 base from J; junction bases left unmatched: 6. The CDR3 coding sequence is TGCGCCAGCAGCCGAAAGACAGGGGCGAACACTGAAGCTTTCTTT. Translated: CASSRKTGANTEAFF. The variable domain in full, with the rest retrieved from reference TRBV5-1 and TRBJ1-1, is KAGVTQTPRYLIKTRGQQVTLSCSPISGHRSVSWYQQTPGQGLQFLFEYFSETQRNKGNFPGRFSGRQFSNSRSEMNVSTLELGDSALYLCASSRKTGANTEAFFGQGTRLTVV.

V gene TRBV7-8 combines with J gene TRBJ1-4; D is possibly TRBD1 (6 bases). Between the trimmed V and J ends, which lost 0 bases and 8 bases, there was a span of 16 bases. There are 16 residues in the CDR3. Germline CDR1 and CDR2: SGHVS and FQNEAQ. This chain's CDR3 is CASSLAGTRTDEKLFF. The CDR3 DNA reads as TGTGCCAGCAGCTTAGCGGGGACAAGGACTGACGAAAAACTGTTTTTT.

This chain uses TRBV5-4 with TRBJ2-3; 8 bases agree with TRBD1. This CDR3 comprises 15 residues. CDR1 and CDR2 (germline): SGHNT, YYREEE (reference sequence). V lost 4 bases, J lost 4 bases, and 8 bases stayed unmatched. CDR3 DNA: TGTGCCAGCAGCCCGACAGGGGATCGTGCAGATACGCAGTATTTT. Protein sequence: CASSPTGDRADTQYF.

The chain links TRBV6-5 to TRBJ1-4, with 9 bases lining up with TRBD1. Germline lookup yields CDR1 MNHEY and CDR2 SVGAGI. This CDR3 is built from 15 residues. Losses at the gene ends were 5 bases for V and 8 bases for J; bases not matched to a gene: 9. For the CDR3, the DNA is TGTGCCAGCAGTGGCCGGGACAGGGACTGGGAAAAACTGTTTTTT. This encodes CASSGRDRDWEKLFF.